The 3 T cell receptor beta chains below were found in one sample sequenced in a study of T cell changes during pregnancy in multiple sclerosis. Sequencing used immunoSEQ multiplex PCR; TCRdb keeps in-frame clones, though not all of them. The table lists about 40,000 clones, over 85% of them singletons, with about 0.6% in the top ten. This material consisted of CD4+ T cells from peripheral blood mononuclear cells, taken before pregnancy. Every receptor here comes from a female donor with multiple sclerosis, enrolled in a pregnancy study.

The rearrangement links TRBV10-2 to TRBJ1-3, with 7 positions matching TRBD1. The CDR3 length is 15 residues. Trimming took 0 bases from V and 4 from J; bases not matched to a gene: 3. CDR1 is WSHSY, CDR2 SAAADI, per germline. CDR3 region: CASSESGGRGNTIYF. The CDR3 DNA is TGCGCCAGCAGTGAGTCAGGGGGCAGAGGAAACACCATATATTTT.

V usage is TRBV6-1 and J usage is TRBJ2-3; D is undetermined. The length of the CDR3 is 12 residues. CDR1 and CDR2 (germline): MNHNS, SASEGT. Trimming cost V 6 bases and J 2 bases, with 6 bases left between them. The DNA of the CDR3 is TGTGCCAGCAGCCCCGTCACAGATACGCAGTATTTT. It is translated as CASSPVTDTQYF.

The rearrangement uses TRBV30 and TRBJ1-6, with D possibly TRBD1 on 6 matching bases. The CDR3 runs 13 residues. The ends were cut back, 3 bases at V and 7 bases at J, with 10 bases in the middle. Germline V gene lookup returns CDR1 GTSNPN and CDR2 SVGIG (reference sequence). The CDR3 coding sequence is TGTGCCTGGAGCAGGGGAGCAAATTCACCCCTCCACTTT. Translation gives CAWSRGANSPLHF.